The following is a T cell receptor (beta chain) sequence with its context. The target of this receptor is not known. The record has no base qualities; no much larger clone is one base away. Systemically healthy Caucasian individuals from Russia, 39 in total and aged about 6 to 95 years, were included as donors. Each donor gave approximately 9.4 milliliters of peripheral blood, drawn into EDTA-treated Vacutainer tubes. Ficoll-Paque density-gradient centrifugation was used to isolate PBMCs, with at least 6.5 million obtained per sample. Trizol reagent was used to extract total RNA from PBMCs, with at least 6 micrograms per sample. Naive CD45RAhigh/CD27high T cell percentages were measured by flow cytometry on a PBMC aliquot from every donor. The data stem from a study of blood T cells in healthy people across ages (dated by TCRdb to the mid-2010s). At the level of the whole study: In model experiments, template switching captured roughly one uniquely barcoded TCR beta cDNA molecule for every two T cells. Age-related changes in TCR beta repertoire diversity were measured in the study by deep sequencing normalized with unique cDNA molecular identifiers. The donors were divided into four age groups: young (average roughly 17 years), middle-aged (around 41), aged (about 60) and long-lived (around 87). To avoid experimental bias, donors of different ages were distributed randomly across sequencing lanes. The study analyzed two additional independent replicas of 1 million unique cDNA reads from the same blood draw for two donors, one aged 18 to 30 and one aged 80 or older. General conclusions and limits of the study: Because profiling used bulk unsorted PBMCs, naive and antigen-experienced compartments could not be compared conclusively. There was a strong correlation between observed TCR beta diversity and the percentage of naive T cells measured by flow cytometry. Compared with the aged group, more naive CD4+ T cells, fewer expanded clones and increased TCR diversity were shown by the long-lived group, suggesting age selection. Because donor CMV infection status was unknown, age-related changes in expanded clonotypes were potentially confounded. As age increased, observed TCR beta diversity per million T cells dropped in a roughly linear way, and a significant reduction was already evident by age 40. Estimates of total diversity based on one million sequenced T cells were considered lower bounds and underestimates.

Receptor libraries were prepared by 5' RACE. The data were produced on an Illumina HiSeq 2500. A second 7 to 11 cycle PCR used a sample-barcoded 5' primer and a J-beta primer mix. A unique molecular identifier was introduced onto each TCR beta cDNA molecule by a template-switch 5' adaptor carrying 12 random nucleotides. At least 3 million CDR3-containing paired-end reads were obtained from each sample. The Mint cDNA synthesis kit, primed by a TRBC-specific oligonucleotide, was used to synthesize first-strand cDNA from all RNA. Following uracil-DNA glycosylase treatment, a first 18-cycle PCR with universal primers M1SS and BC2_uni_R was performed on all cDNA. In the authors' own workflow: For normalization, 1 million high-quality reads, each with a distinct molecular identifier, were randomly selected from each sample. Reads sharing molecular identifiers were discarded rather than binned into consensus sequences. MiTCR, set to a Q25 quality threshold and the strictest error-elimination algorithm, was used for CDR3 identification, clonotype clustering and error correction. A nonparametric unseen species model with Euler transformation was used to estimate a lower bound on total TCR beta diversity. Starting from the raw public reads, TCRdb applied fastp trimming at Q25, assembled clones with MiXCR and retained in-frame beta chains. Rows with one shared CDR3 protein collapse into an entry with the most common genes and DNA. TCRdb, rather than the study authors, made the V and J calls. A total of about 1.5 million distinct CDR3 sequences appear in this sample, roughly 43% of them only once. The ten top clones hold about 3.8% of the sample.

V loses 1 base of germline sequence and J loses 0 bases, and the interval between the two ends is 7 bases. The CDR3 holds 15 amino acids from the cysteine to the phenylalanine. The entry retains the CDR3 DNA only, 45 bases that are in frame from base 1. The TCR originated in a woman aged 18-29 years in good health. The sample consisted of blood. The V gene is TRBV12-3 or TRBV12-4 and the J gene is TRBJ1-5, with the identity of the D gene unclear. The CDR3 reads as follows: CASSLVTDSNQPQHF. The nucleotide sequence is TGTGCCAGCAGTTTAGTGACGGATAGCAATCAGCCCCAGCATTTT.